This entry concerns a single T cell receptor (beta chain). Its antigen remains unknown. The sample originates from a study of identifying expanded T cells in peripheral blood. Germline loops: CDR1 WNHNN, CDR2 SYGVQD (reference sequence). Trimming took 3 bases from V and 6 from J; bases not matched to a gene: 6. The CDR3 is made up of 15 amino acids. During the collection period, no donor immune events like infections were recorded. Sequencing was performed with immunoSEQ multiplex PCR; in TCRdb, only in-frame clones are kept and a portion is missing. The sample includes tens of thousands of clones, approximately 85% of them seen just once. Findings and caveats of the study: Approximately 2-week clone count variance significantly increased as total template count grew. Over two and four weeks, about 15 and 19 clones changed, versus more than 1 between replicates.

The V gene is TRBV10-1, the J gene TRBJ2-1; 9 bases are a match to TRBD1. The TCR sequence derives from a person aged 18 to 69 in good health. The sequencing input was blood. This chain's CDR3 is CASSEVGTGPNEQFF. CDR3 sequence (DNA): TGCGCCAGCAGTGAAGTAGGGACAGGGCCCAATGAGCAGTTCTTC.